This is a list of T cell receptor beta chains from one sample in a study of shared clonotypes between healthy human individuals. This table comes from immunoSEQ multiplex PCR, and its TCRdb copy is limited to in-frame clones, with some not included. The sample yields 2 million to 2.5 million clones, 85% to 95% seen once. Sequencing was carried out using naive CD4+ T cells sorted from blood. The receptors stem from a man between 18 and 29 years old in good health. The CDR3 runs from the conserved cysteine through the conserved F or W. D genes are given only for firm matches. Part of the rows lack a size; the others show once, few, many or a class for expanded clones.

J: TRBJ2-5
V: TRBV29-1
size: .
D: TRBD1
DNA: TGCAGCGTTGATGAGACAGGGGCTTACCAAGAGACCCAGTACTTC
CDR3: CSVDETGAYQETQYF

J: TRBJ2-3
V: TRBV6-1
size: .
D: .
DNA: TGTGCCAGCAGTGTGGCCGGTCGGACCACAGATACGCAGTATTTT
CDR3: CASSVAGRTTDTQYF

J: TRBJ2-7
V: TRBV2
size: .
D: .
DNA: TGTGCCAGCAGGAGGAGTGGGACTCTCTTGAGCGAGCAGTACTTC
CDR3: CASRRSGTLLSEQYF

J: TRBJ2-1
V: TRBV4-2
size: .
D: TRBD2
DNA: TGTGCCAGCAGCCAAGATCGAGCGGGGGTCGGCCATGAGCAGTTCTTC
CDR3: CASSQDRAGVGHEQFF

J: TRBJ2-3
V: TRBV11-2
size: .
D: .
DNA: TGTGCCAGCAGCTCCTGGGGCGGCACAGATACGCAGTATTTT
CDR3: CASSSWGGTDTQYF

J: TRBJ1-1
V: TRBV18
size: once
D: .
DNA: TGTGCCAGCTCACCGACCCGGGATTACACTGAAGCTTTCTTT
CDR3: CASSPTRDYTEAFF

J: TRBJ1-4
V: TRBV30
size: .
D: .
DNA: TGTGCCTGGAGCCCTGTACCGTCGGGGAAACTGTTTTTT
CDR3: CAWSPVPSGKLFF

J: TRBJ2-3
V: TRBV6-1
size: .
D: .
DNA: TGTGCCAGCAGTTCTAGCACAGATACGCAGTATTTT
CDR3: CASSSSTDTQYF

J: TRBJ2-1
V: TRBV6-6
size: .
D: TRBD1
DNA: TGTGCCAGCAGTGGAGGGAGACAGGGGGCTGGTGAGCAGTTCTTC
CDR3: CASSGGRQGAGEQFF

J: TRBJ1-2
V: TRBV28
size: .
D: TRBD1
DNA: TGTGCCAGCAGTTTTTCCCAGGGGGCAGTCTATGGCTACACCTTC
CDR3: CASSFSQGAVYGYTF

J: TRBJ2-3
V: TRBV9
size: .
D: TRBD2
DNA: TGTGCCAGCAGCGTAGGGACTAGCGGGGGGTTCGTTCATACGCAGTATTTT
CDR3: CASSVGTSGGFVHTQYF

J: TRBJ1-3
V: TRBV28
size: .
D: .
DNA: TGTGCCAGCAGTGCCCCGGGGGCTGGAAACACCATATATTTT
CDR3: CASSAPGAGNTIYF

J: TRBJ1-5
V: TRBV6-4
size: once
D: .
DNA: TGTGCCACCTTACAGCGGAGTGGTGGGGAAAATCAGCCCCAGCATTTT
CDR3: CATLQRSGGENQPQHF

J: TRBJ2-3
V: TRBV5-1
size: .
D: TRBD2
DNA: TGCGCCAGCAGCTTGGGACTAGCGAGCACAGATACGCGGTATTTT
CDR3: CASSLGLASTDTRYF

J: TRBJ2-7
V: TRBV6-5
size: few
D: .
DNA: TGTGCCAGCAGGGCAGTGAGGGGCGAGCAGTACTTC
CDR3: CASRAVRGEQYF

J: TRBJ1-1
V: TRBV6-6
size: .
D: .
DNA: TGTGCCAGCAGTTACTCGAAGGGTACGAACACTGAAGCTTTCTTT
CDR3: CASSYSKGTNTEAFF

J: TRBJ1-1
V: TRBV6-5
size: few
D: .
DNA: TGTGCCAGCAGTTACGGACAGAGTGAAGCTTTCTTT
CDR3: CASSYGQSEAFF

J: TRBJ2-7
V: TRBV7-2
size: .
D: TRBD2
DNA: TGTGCCAGCAGCGCCCGGGGACTACTCTCCTACGAGCAGTACTTC
CDR3: CASSARGLLSYEQYF

J: TRBJ2-5
V: TRBV7-3
size: once
D: TRBD1
DNA: TGTGCCAGCCCCCGGACAGGGGATGTGGTAGAGACCCAGTACTTC
CDR3: CASPRTGDVVETQYF

J: TRBJ2-1
V: TRBV6-5
size: .
D: .
DNA: TGTGCCAGCAGTCGGGGCTCGTGGGGGTCTGAGCAGTTCTTC
CDR3: CASSRGSWGSEQFF

J: TRBJ1-3
V: TRBV27
size: .
D: .
DNA: TGTGCCAGCAGTCCCATCAACCGAGTCAGCTCTGGAAACACCATATATTTT
CDR3: CASSPINRVSSGNTIYF

J: TRBJ1-6
V: TRBV6-6
size: .
D: TRBD1
DNA: TGTGCCAGCAGCCGGGACAGTTACAATTCACCCCTCCACTTT
CDR3: CASSRDSYNSPLHF

J: TRBJ1-4
V: TRBV7-9
size: .
D: TRBD1
DNA: TGTGCCAGCAGCTTAGGGGCTGGCAGGGGGACTACTTTTAATGAAAAACTGTTTTTT
CDR3: CASSLGAGRGTTFNEKLFF

J: TRBJ2-7
V: TRBV10-3
size: .
D: TRBD1
DNA: TGTGCCATCAGGCCCCAGCCGGGACAGGGGGCTTACGAGCAGTACTTC
CDR3: CAIRPQPGQGAYEQYF

J: TRBJ1-2
V: TRBV11-2
size: .
D: .
DNA: TGTGCCAGCAGCTTAGATCAGAACTATGGCTACACCTTC
CDR3: CASSLDQNYGYTF

J: TRBJ2-7
V: TRBV19
size: .
D: .
DNA: TGTGCCAGTAGTATCTCCCGGGGAATGGGGAACGAGCAGTACTTC
CDR3: CASSISRGMGNEQYF

J: TRBJ1-5
V: TRBV30
size: .
D: TRBD1
DNA: TGTGCCTGGGGGACAGGGGCTAGCAATCAGCCCCAGCATTTT
CDR3: CAWGTGASNQPQHF

J: TRBJ2-2
V: TRBV7-9
size: .
D: .
DNA: TGTGCCAGCAGCTTAGAGGACAGTTTCGGGGAGCTGTTTTTT
CDR3: CASSLEDSFGELFF

J: TRBJ2-2
V: TRBV5-1
size: .
D: TRBD2
DNA: TGCGCCAGCAGCTTGTCACTAGCGTACACCGGGGAGCTGTTTTTT
CDR3: CASSLSLAYTGELFF

J: TRBJ1-2
V: TRBV18
size: .
D: .
DNA: TGTGCCAGCTCACCAATCCAGGGAAGTGGCTACACCTTC
CDR3: CASSPIQGSGYTF

J: TRBJ1-5
V: TRBV30
size: .
D: .
DNA: TGTGCCTGGAGCAGCGGCCGAGGTGAGCCCCAGCATTTT
CDR3: CAWSSGRGEPQHF

J: TRBJ1-2
V: TRBV30
size: .
D: .
DNA: TGTGCCTGGAGGGCTCCAGGGGACGGCTACACCTTC
CDR3: CAWRAPGDGYTF

J: TRBJ2-6
V: TRBV7-6
size: .
D: .
DNA: TGTGCCAGCAGCAGCGCAGGGGCTGGGGCCAACGTCCTGACTTTC
CDR3: CASSSAGAGANVLTF

J: TRBJ1-6
V: TRBV27
size: .
D: .
DNA: TGTGCCAGCGGGCCCAGGGAGTACTCACCCCTCCACTTT
CDR3: CASGPREYSPLHF

J: TRBJ1-4
V: TRBV6-5
size: .
D: .
DNA: TGTGCCAGCAGAAGACAGGACAATGAAAAACTGTTTTTT
CDR3: CASRRQDNEKLFF

J: TRBJ2-7
V: TRBV4-2
size: .
D: .
DNA: TGTGCCAGCAGCCAAGGATCAGGGACCCTAAGCCCCTACGAGCAGTACTTC
CDR3: CASSQGSGTLSPYEQYF

J: TRBJ1-4
V: TRBV28
size: .
D: .
DNA: TGTGCCAGCAGCCAACAGGTCGGCTACGATGAAAAACTGTTTTTT
CDR3: CASSQQVGYDEKLFF